This TCR beta chain emerged from a study of patients and donors after allogeneic stem cell transplantation. This CDR3 has 15 amino acids. V shed 1 base and J 13 bases; nucleotides not matched to a gene: 5. Germline lookup yields CDR1 LGHNA and CDR2 YSLEER. TCRdb reanalysed the RT-PCR reads using MiXCR and keeps one entry per CDR3 protein. In the table there are around 200,000 distinct CDR3 sequences, 35% to 45% of which are singletons. This TCR came from a human donor who was either an allogeneic HSCT recipient or a stem cell or donor lymphocyte infusion donor (not recorded which). It is not recorded whose cells these are; they may come from a transplant donor. Sequencing used blood, either unsorted or a sorted T cell fraction (not recorded which). The J gene is TRBJ1-6, the V gene TRBV4-3; TRBD1 matches at 12 bases. The CDR3 region is CASSQGDRGRGPLHF. CDR3 sequence (DNA): TGCGCCAGCAGCCAAGGGGACAGGGGGCGCGGGCCCCTCCACTTT.